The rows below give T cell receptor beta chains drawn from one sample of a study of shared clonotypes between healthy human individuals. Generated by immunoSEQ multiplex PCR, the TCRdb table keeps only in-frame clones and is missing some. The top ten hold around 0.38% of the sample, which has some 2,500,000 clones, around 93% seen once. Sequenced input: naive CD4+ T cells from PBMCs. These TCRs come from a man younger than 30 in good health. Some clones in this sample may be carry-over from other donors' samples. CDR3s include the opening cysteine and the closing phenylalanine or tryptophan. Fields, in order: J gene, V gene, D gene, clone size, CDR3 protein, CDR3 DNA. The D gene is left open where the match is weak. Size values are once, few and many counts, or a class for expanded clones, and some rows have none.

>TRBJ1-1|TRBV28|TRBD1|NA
CASSTPGQGDTEAFF
TGTGCCAGCAGTACTCCGGGACAGGGGGACACTGAAGCTTTCTTT
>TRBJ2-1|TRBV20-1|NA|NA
CSAGHNEQFF
TGCAGTGCCGGGCACAATGAGCAGTTCTTC
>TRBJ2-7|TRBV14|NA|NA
CASSQVGARTYEQYF
TGTGCCAGCAGCCAAGTGGGAGCGCGTACCTACGAGCAGTACTTC
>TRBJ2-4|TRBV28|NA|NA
CASSRPTGHIQYF
TGTGCCAGCAGTCGCCCCACAGGGCACATTCAGTACTTC
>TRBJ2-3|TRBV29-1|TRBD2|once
CSALGLAGRTDTQYF
TGCAGCGCCCTGGGACTAGCGGGACGCACAGATACGCAGTATTTT
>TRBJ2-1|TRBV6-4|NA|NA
CASSDLGPSSYNEQFF
TGTGCCAGCAGTGACTTAGGACCTAGCTCCTACAATGAGCAGTTCTTC
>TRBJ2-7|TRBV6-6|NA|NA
CASSYPGTYEQYF
TGTGCCAGCAGTTACCCGGGGACCTACGAGCAGTACTTC
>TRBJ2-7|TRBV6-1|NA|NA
CASSVVRNSYEQYF
TGTGCCAGCAGTGTAGTCCGAAACTCCTACGAGCAGTACTTC
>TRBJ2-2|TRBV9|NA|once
CASSDWVGPGELFF
TGTGCCAGCAGCGACTGGGTGGGCCCCGGGGAGCTGTTTTTT
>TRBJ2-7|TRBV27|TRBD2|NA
CASSGGRRIYEQYF
TGTGCCAGCAGTGGCGGGAGGCGCATCTACGAGCAGTACTTC
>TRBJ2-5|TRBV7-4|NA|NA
CASSLVLFRYQETQYF
TGTGCCAGCAGCTTAGTACTATTCAGATACCAAGAGACCCAGTACTTC
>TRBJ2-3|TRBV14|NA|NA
CASSPFAGQYF
TGTGCCAGCAGCCCATTCGCCGGACAGTATTTT
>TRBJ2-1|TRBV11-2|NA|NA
CASRLGRDSRNEQFF
TGTGCCAGCAGGTTAGGTAGGGACTCTAGAAATGAGCAGTTCTTC
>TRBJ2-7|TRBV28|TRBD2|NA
CASSFHGLAGTYEQYF
TGTGCCAGCAGTTTTCACGGACTAGCGGGCACCTACGAGCAGTACTTC
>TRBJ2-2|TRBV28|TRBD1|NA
CAIHQGGRTGELFF
TGTGCCATCCATCAAGGGGGCCGCACCGGGGAGCTGTTTTTT
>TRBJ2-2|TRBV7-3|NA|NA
CASSPGGATGELFF
TGTGCCAGCTCCCCAGGGGGGGCCACCGGGGAGCTGTTTTTT
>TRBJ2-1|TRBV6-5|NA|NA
CATRVRREGNEQFF
TGTGCCACCCGCGTTCGGAGGGAAGGGAATGAGCAGTTCTTC
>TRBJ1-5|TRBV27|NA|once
CASSLRAWNQPQHF
TGTGCCAGCAGTTTGAGAGCCTGGAATCAGCCCCAGCATTTT
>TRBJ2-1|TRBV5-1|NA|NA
CASSLWGREQFF
TGCGCCAGCAGCTTGTGGGGGCGTGAGCAGTTCTTC
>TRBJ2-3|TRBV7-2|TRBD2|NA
CASSWTPTSAYTQYF
TGTGCCAGCAGCTGGACCCCGACTAGCGCGTATACGCAGTATTTT
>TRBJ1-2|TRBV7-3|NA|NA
CASSPRAAWYGYTF
TGTGCCAGCAGCCCCCGGGCCGCCTGGTATGGCTACACCTTC
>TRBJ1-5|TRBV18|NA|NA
CASSPTGQPQHF
TGTGCCAGCTCACCAACGGGTCAGCCCCAGCATTTT
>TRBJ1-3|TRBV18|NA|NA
CASSPVPSPLGPSGNTIYF
TGTGCCAGCTCACCAGTCCCTTCCCCTCTGGGCCCCTCTGGAAACACCATATATTTT
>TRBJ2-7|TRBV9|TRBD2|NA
CASSPRSERGPYEQYF
TGTGCCAGCAGCCCGCGAAGCGAGCGGGGACCCTACGAGCAGTACTTC
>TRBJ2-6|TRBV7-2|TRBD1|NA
CASSLVSGQGTGANVLTF
TGTGCCAGCAGCTTAGTGAGCGGACAGGGGACTGGGGCCAACGTCCTGACTTTC
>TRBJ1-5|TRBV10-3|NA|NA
CAISAQGSNQPQHF
TGTGCCATCAGTGCCCAGGGGAGCAATCAGCCCCAGCATTTT
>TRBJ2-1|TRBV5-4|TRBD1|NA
CASSSDGQGVQFF
TGTGCCAGCAGCTCGGACGGACAGGGGGTGCAGTTCTTC
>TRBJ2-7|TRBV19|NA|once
CASRPRDYEQYF
TGTGCCAGTAGGCCTCGGGACTACGAGCAGTACTTC
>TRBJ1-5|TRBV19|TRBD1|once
CATSGTGGNQPQHF
TGTGCCACTTCAGGGACAGGGGGCAATCAGCCCCAGCATTTT
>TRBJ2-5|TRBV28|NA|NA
CASSFAGRAQETQYF
TGTGCCAGCAGTTTCGCCGGGCGGGCGCAAGAGACCCAGTACTTC
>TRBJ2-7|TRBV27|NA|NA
CASSPTKPKTYEQYF
TGTGCCAGCAGTCCGACCAAACCGAAAACCTACGAGCAGTACTTC
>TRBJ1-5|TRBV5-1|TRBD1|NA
CASSLGDSSQPQHF
TGCGCCAGCAGCCTGGGGGACAGCAGTCAGCCCCAGCATTTT
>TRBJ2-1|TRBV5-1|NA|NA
CASSLHTTTSSYNEQFF
TGCGCCAGCAGCCTACACACCACTACCAGCTCCTACAATGAGCAGTTCTTC
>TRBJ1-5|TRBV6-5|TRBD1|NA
CASIPGTEDQPQHF
TGTGCCAGTATACCCGGGACAGAGGATCAGCCCCAGCATTTT
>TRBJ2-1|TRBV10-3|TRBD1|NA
CAIRQGESINEQFF
TGTGCCATCAGGCAGGGGGAATCAATCAATGAGCAGTTCTTC
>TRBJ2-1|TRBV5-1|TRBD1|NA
CASNRDSPTNEQFF
TGCGCCAGCAACCGGGACAGTCCCACTAATGAGCAGTTCTTC
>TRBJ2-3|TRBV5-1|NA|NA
CASSELALDTQYF
TGCGCCAGCAGCGAACTAGCATTGGATACGCAGTATTTT
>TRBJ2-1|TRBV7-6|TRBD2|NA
CASSLGAGGPYEQFF
TGTGCCAGCAGCTTAGGGGCGGGAGGGCCCTATGAGCAGTTCTTC
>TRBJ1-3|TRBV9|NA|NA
CASSVGSGNTIYF
TGTGCCAGCAGCGTGGGCAGTGGAAACACCATATATTTT
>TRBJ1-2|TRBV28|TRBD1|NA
CASSTGGPGYTF
TGTGCCAGCAGCACAGGGGGTCCCGGCTACACCTTC
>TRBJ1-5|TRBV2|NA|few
CASSEGLGHQPQHF
TGTGCCAGCAGTGAAGGGTTAGGTCATCAGCCCCAGCATTTT
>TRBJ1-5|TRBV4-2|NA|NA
CASSQQGWVSNQPQHF
TGTGCCAGCAGCCAACAGGGGTGGGTTAGCAATCAGCCCCAGCATTTT
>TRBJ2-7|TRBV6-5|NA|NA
CASSSSSYEQYF
TGTGCCAGCAGTTCGAGCTCCTACGAGCAGTACTTC
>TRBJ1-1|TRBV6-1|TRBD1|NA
CASGTGARTAFF
TGTGCCAGCGGGACAGGGGCGAGGACAGCTTTCTTT
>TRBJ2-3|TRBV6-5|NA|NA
CASSSETGSTQYF
TGTGCCAGCAGTTCAGAAACAGGGAGTACGCAGTATTTT
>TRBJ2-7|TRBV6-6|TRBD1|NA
CASSYPGQGGEQYF
TGTGCCAGCAGTTACCCGGGACAGGGGGGGGAGCAGTACTTC
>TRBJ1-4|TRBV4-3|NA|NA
CASSQDGWRAFATNEKLFF
TGCGCCAGCAGCCAAGATGGTTGGAGGGCTTTTGCAACTAATGAAAAACTGTTTTTT
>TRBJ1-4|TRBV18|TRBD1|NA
CASSPTGPNEKLFF
TGTGCCAGCTCACCGACAGGGCCTAATGAAAAACTGTTTTTT
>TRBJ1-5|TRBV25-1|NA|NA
CASRRTGSNQPQHF
TGTGCCAGCAGACGAACAGGTAGCAATCAGCCCCAGCATTTT
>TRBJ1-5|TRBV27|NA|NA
CASSFALGPNQPQHF
TGTGCCAGCAGTTTTGCCCTAGGGCCGAATCAGCCCCAGCATTTT
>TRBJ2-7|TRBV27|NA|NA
CASSFMDAPYEQYF
TGTGCCAGCAGTTTCATGGACGCTCCCTACGAGCAGTACTTC
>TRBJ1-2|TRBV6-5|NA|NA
CASSYAGYGYTF
TGTGCCAGCAGTTACGCGGGCTATGGCTACACCTTC
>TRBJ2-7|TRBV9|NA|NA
CASSVEGGREQYF
TGTGCCAGCAGCGTAGAAGGGGGGCGTGAGCAGTACTTC
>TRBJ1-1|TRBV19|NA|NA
CASSIDRGTEAFF
TGTGCCAGTAGTATAGACCGGGGGACTGAAGCTTTCTTT
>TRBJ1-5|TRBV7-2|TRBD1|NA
CASSPDRGIGNQPQHF
TGTGCCAGCAGCCCAGACAGGGGGATAGGCAATCAGCCCCAGCATTTT
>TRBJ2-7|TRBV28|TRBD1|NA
CASSLTGQGGYEQYF
TGTGCCAGCAGTCTTACGGGACAGGGAGGCTACGAGCAGTACTTC
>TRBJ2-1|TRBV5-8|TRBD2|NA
CAITQGLAGFF
TGTGCCATTACTCAAGGACTAGCGGGTTTCTTC